This TCR beta chain was captured in a study of shared clonotypes between healthy human individuals. Germline V gene lookup returns CDR1 MDHEN and CDR2 SYDVKM. With 6 bases clipped from V and 7 bases from J, the junction kept 8 bases outside the gene matches. The CDR3 totals 14 residues. Sorted-subset replicate PCR reactions contained roughly 210 ng DNA, corresponding to some 30,000 T cell genomes. This table comes from immunoSEQ multiplex PCR, and its TCRdb copy is limited to in-frame clones, with some not included. The table lists 850,000 to 1,100,000 clones, around 77% of them singletons, with almost 0.9% in the top ten.

The gene calls are TRBV28 and TRBJ1-2, with 10 positions matching TRBD1. This sequence was found in a man aged 18 to 29 in good health. Some clones in this sample may be carry-over from other donors' samples. Sequenced material: memory CD4+ T cells from PBMCs. Specified subset: CD45RA-negative fraction. The CDR3 region has the DNA TGTGCCAGCAGCCGCGACAGGGGGCGTCTTGGCTACACCTTC. This translates into CASSRDRGRLGYTF.